These T cell receptor beta chains were read from a single sample in a study of CD8+ T cells in alopecia areata. This table comes from immunoSEQ multiplex PCR, and its TCRdb copy is limited to in-frame clones, with some not included. The table has approximately 120,000 clones, around 50% seen once; the top ten hold roughly a tenth. The sequenced sample was NKG2D-low CD8+ T cells sorted from blood. The receptors here all came from a human donor with alopecia areata. Each CDR3 is given without its conserved first and last residue.

j_call v_call cdr3_aa
TRBJ2-7 TRBV7-9 ASSPGQGAFHEQY
TRBJ1-5 TRBV27 ASSLRGLNQPQH
TRBJ1-2 TRBV29-1 SVEDPAGAHPGVGYGYT
TRBJ2-5 TRBV28 ASSFGGLAEETQY
TRBJ2-1 TRBV6-1 ASSELEASYNEQF
TRBJ2-2 TRBV4-1 ASSQALAGELF
TRBJ2-7 TRBV27 ASSPDSSYEQY
TRBJ1-2 TRBV29-1 SVDEGSGYT
TRBJ2-1 TRBV27 ASSSDPSYNEQF
. TRBV29-1 SAGAGDYEQY
TRBJ2-1 TRBV29-1 SADTYNEQF
TRBJ2-4 TRBV5-6 ASSGGDRELLDIQY
TRBJ1-1 TRBV14 ASSLLTGAEAF
TRBJ1-2 TRBV28 ASSPRHGYT
TRBJ2-7 TRBV2 ASSDVNYEQY
TRBJ1-1 TRBV19 ASSKAAEAF
TRBJ2-1 TRBV29-1 SVVGGSYNEQF
TRBJ2-7 TRBV29-1 SAHGLAGEREQY
TRBJ2-3 TRBV29-1 SVISGSTDTQY
TRBJ2-3 TRBV30 AWTGTVTDTQY
TRBJ2-7 TRBV29-1 SVEDGWDRGPQQY
TRBJ2-2 TRBV30 AWSVEGLAGALAGELF
TRBJ2-7 TRBV29-1 SVELSSGSWEQY
TRBJ1-1 TRBV5-1 ASSLASGESVEAF
TRBJ2-1 TRBV5-6 ASSPGGLDEQF
TRBJ2-3 TRBV12-5 ASGLGTGPSTDTQY
TRBJ2-1 TRBV28 ASSSLASGYNEQF
TRBJ1-6 TRBV2 ASTRTGGGNNSPLH
TRBJ1-1 TRBV27 ASSSTGEAF
TRBJ1-2 TRBV29-1 SVINSYGYT
TRBJ2-7 TRBV5-4 ASSPTGGWPEQY
TRBJ2-7 TRBV6-6 ASTTGLYEQY
TRBJ2-7 TRBV14 ASSPQIGYEQY
TRBJ2-7 TRBV29-1 SVSAASGQY
TRBJ2-2 TRBV27 ASNPGAGSDTGELF
TRBJ1-2 TRBV20-1 SAWAFGALT
. TRBV11-2 ASSLGGGTFYEQY
TRBJ2-7 TRBV4-3 ASSQDVAPEGYEQY
TRBJ2-2 TRBV30 AAGLVPGELF
TRBJ2-5 TRBV28 ASSSPGLAGAEYQETQY
TRBJ2-7 TRBV29-1 SVDTQGSYEQY
TRBJ2-1 TRBV7-9 ASSFTVNEQF
TRBJ2-7 TRBV25-1 ASSGLGRALEQY
TRBJ2-3 TRBV30 ACPTGGADTQY
TRBJ2-7 TRBV29-1 SVGSGGGYEQY
TRBJ2-7 TRBV2 ASLPTSGVYEQY
TRBJ2-5 TRBV21-1 ASSKGFGD
TRBJ2-7 TRBV11-2 ASSLDGTTLKQY
TRBJ2-1 TRBV30 AGSGDNEQF
TRBJ2-1 TRBV29-1 SVAGTGDSDEQF
TRBJ1-1 TRBV29-1 SHEGTGRQEAF
TRBJ2-7 TRBV27 ASSSHPRTGDEQY
TRBJ2-5 TRBV4-1 ASSQGYRQETQY
TRBJ2-5 TRBV28 ASSPPQETQY
TRBJ2-2 TRBV29-1 SVTGPGGAGELF
TRBJ2-3 TRBV5-1 ASSPGTGGTDTQY
TRBJ2-3 TRBV27 ASSNRLDTQY
TRBJ1-1 TRBV29-1 SAQDRVPEAF
TRBJ1-1 TRBV29-1 SVIQPPPENTEAF